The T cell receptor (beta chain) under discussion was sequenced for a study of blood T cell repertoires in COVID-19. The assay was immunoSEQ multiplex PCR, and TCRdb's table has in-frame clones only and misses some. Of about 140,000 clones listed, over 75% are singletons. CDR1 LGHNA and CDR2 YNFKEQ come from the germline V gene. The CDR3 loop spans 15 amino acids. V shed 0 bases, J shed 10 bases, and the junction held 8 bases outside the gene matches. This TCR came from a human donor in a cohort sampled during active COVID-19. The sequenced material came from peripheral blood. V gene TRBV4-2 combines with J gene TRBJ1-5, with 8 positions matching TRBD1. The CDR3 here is CASSQDTGQGGPQHF. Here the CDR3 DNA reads TGTGCCAGCAGCCAAGATACCGGACAGGGAGGCCCCCAGCATTTT.